Each of the 19 T cell receptor beta chains below was sequenced from the same sample in a study of blood T cell dynamics during melanoma immunotherapy. Specified time point: week 3, after first cycle of checkpoint inhibitor. Measured with immunoSEQ multiplex PCR; TCRdb has only the in-frame clones, and not every one. The sample lists about 12,000 clones; 85% to 90% were seen once. Here the sequenced sample was blood, taken from a patient treated with checkpoint blockade. Receptors originate from a human donor with melanoma.

This chain uses TRBV6-5 with TRBJ2-2; D is undetermined. Trimming shortened V by 2 bases and J by 4 bases, and 8 bases separated the two germline ends. Germline CDR1 MNHEY, CDR2 SVGAGI. This CDR3 contains 14 residues. The CDR3 bases are TGTGCCAGCAGTTACGTAGGGCGCACCGGGGAGCTGTTTTTT. Its protein product is CASSYVGRTGELFF.

The chain combines TRBV19 with TRBJ1-3, with 8 bases matching TRBD1. Trimming took 5 bases from V and 4 from J; bases not matched to a gene: 4. Germline lookup yields CDR1 LNHDA and CDR2 SQIVND (reference sequence). This CDR3 comprises 14 residues. DNA of the CDR3: TGTGCCAGTAGTCGACAGGGGACGGGAAACACCATATATTTT. Its translation is CASSRQGTGNTIYF.

V usage is TRBV6-1 and J usage is TRBJ2-7; 7 bases line up with TRBD2. Germline V lookup: CDR1 MNHNS, CDR2 SASEGT. The CDR3 consists of 15 residues. V gave up 2 bases and J gave up 2 bases; unmatched junction bases: 6. As DNA, the CDR3 is TGTGCCAGCAGTGAACCGGCTAGCGGAACCTACGAGCAGTACTTC. Translated, it gives CASSEPASGTYEQYF.

This chain links TRBV15 with TRBJ1-5; 7 nucleotides agree with TRBD1. CDR1 is LNHNV, CDR2 YYDKDF, per germline (reference sequence). CDR3 length: 15 residues. V trimming: 0 bases; J trimming: 6 bases; junction bases outside the gene matches: 5. CDR3 DNA sequence: TGTGCCACCAGCAGAGATAAAGGGGGCGGTCAGCCCCAGCATTTT. It translates to CATSRDKGGGQPQHF. The full variable domain, completed using reference TRBV15 and TRBJ1-5, is DAMVIQNPRYQVTQFGKPVTLSCSQTLNHNVMYWYQQKSSQAPKLLFHYYDKDFNNEADTPDNFQSRRPNTSFCFLDIRSPGLGDTAMYLCATSRDKGGGQPQHFGDGTRLSIL.

The gene calls are TRBV28 and TRBJ1-1; the match to TRBD1 covers 7 bases. The CDR3 is made up of 12 amino acids. The germline gives CDR1 MDHEN, CDR2 SYDVKM. With V trimmed by 6 bases and J by 3 bases, 1 base remained unmatched. Here the CDR3 reads CASRDRHTEAFF. Written as DNA, the CDR3 is TGTGCCAGCAGGGACAGGCACACTGAAGCTTTCTTT.

This clone was counted between two and nine times. The chain employs TRBV7-3 and TRBJ2-1, with 10 nucleotides matching TRBD2. The CDR3 is 15 amino acids. Germline CDR1 reads SGHTA; CDR2 reads FQGTGA. After removal of 5 bases from V and 1 base from J, the junction contained 2 bases not matched to a gene. The CDR3 DNA is TGTGCCAGCAGCAAACTAGCGGGGTCCTACAATGAGCAGTTCTTC. Translation gives CASSKLAGSYNEQFF.

The V and J genes are TRBV27 and TRBJ2-1, with TRBD2 identical over 8 bases. CDR1 and CDR2 from the germline V gene are MNHEY and SMNVEV (reference sequence). V was clipped by 3 bases and J by 6 bases; unmatched bases: 4. This CDR3 comprises 14 residues. The CDR3 reads CASSFTGTSNEQFF. DNA of the CDR3: TGTGCCAGCAGTTTTACCGGGACTAGCAATGAGCAGTTCTTC.

This chain joins TRBV30 and TRBJ1-5, with 7 bases aligning to TRBD1. The V gene end was trimmed by 1 base and the J gene end by 5 bases; junction bases not matched to a gene: 5. The germline gives CDR1 GTSNPN, CDR2 SVGIG (reference sequence). The CDR3 length is 14 residues. Written as DNA, the CDR3 is TGTGCCTGGAGTGACCCAGGGGGTTATCAGCCCCAGCATTTT. Residues: CAWSDPGGYQPQHF.

The chain links TRBV29-1 to TRBJ1-1; D gene uncertain. The CDR3 runs 11 residues. Germline CDR1 SQVTM, CDR2 ANQGSEA. V shed 2 bases and J shed 1 base, with 2 bases lying between them. CDR3 in amino acids: CSVERNTEAFF. The CDR3 region has the DNA TGCAGCGTTGAACGGAACACTGAAGCTTTCTTT.

The chain joins TRBV5-6 to TRBJ1-3; no firm D call. The CDR3 runs to 11 residues. Trimming took off 4 bases at V and 8 bases at J, with 7 bases between the two ends. Germline lookup yields CDR1 SGHDT and CDR2 YYEEEE. This CDR3 reads CASSKGYTIYF. CDR3 sequence (DNA): TGTGCCAGCAGCAAGGGATACACCATATATTTT. The whole variable domain, filled in from reference TRBV5-6 and TRBJ1-3, reads DAGVTQSPTHLIKTRGQQVTLRCSPKSGHDTVSWYQQALGQGPQFIFQYYEEEERQRGNFPDRFSGHQFPNYSSELNVNALLLGDSALYLCASSKGYTIYFGEGSWLTVV.

This chain connects TRBV5-6 to TRBJ2-7, with D possibly TRBD2 on 7 matching bases. Looked up from germline, CDR1 is SGHDT and CDR2 is YYEEEE. V shed 6 bases and J shed 5 bases, with 15 bases lying between them. The CDR3 runs 13 residues. CDR3 residues: CASIRRGGNEQYF. The CDR3 DNA is TGTGCCAGCATCCGGAGGGGGGGCAACGAGCAGTACTTC.

The J gene is TRBJ2-5, the V gene TRBV28, with 8 bases fitting TRBD2. The J call may be in error: the DNA end matches TRBJ2-7 better. This CDR3 spans 14 amino acids. Per germline, CDR1 MDHEN and CDR2 SYDVKM. The CDR3, as DNA: TGTGCCAGCAGTCAACTAGCGGCGGCCTACGAGCAGTACTTC. Translation: CASSQLAAAYEQYF.

This chain joins TRBV2 and TRBJ2-7; D might be TRBD1 or TRBD2, each matching 6 bases. Deletions cut 9 bases from V and 7 bases from J, with 16 bases between. This CDR3 contains 12 residues. Germline assignment: CDR1 SNHLY and CDR2 FYNNEI. DNA for the CDR3: TGTGCCAGGGAGGTCGGGGGCGGGGAGCAGTACTTC. Protein product: CAREVGGGEQYF.

The V gene is TRBV4-1, the J gene TRBJ2-1; 8 bases line up with TRBD1. Trimming cost V 4 bases and J 4 bases; bases outside gene matches: 6. Germline V gene lookup returns CDR1 MGHRA and CDR2 YSYEKL. This CDR3 comprises 15 residues. CDR3 DNA: TGCGCCAGCAGCCGACCAGGGGGCGTATACAATGAGCAGTTCTTC. Residues: CASSRPGGVYNEQFF.

The chain uses TRBV19 and TRBJ2-2; D call uncertain. Germline lookup yields CDR1 LNHDA and CDR2 SQIVND (reference sequence). This CDR3 contains 13 residues. The V end lost 10 bases, the J end lost 2 bases, and 11 bases lay between the germline ends. In DNA form, the CDR3 reads TGTGCCACCCAAGGAGAAAACACCGGGGAGCTGTTTTTT. The encoded protein is CATQGENTGELFF.

The DNA for the CDR3 is TGCGCCAGCAGCCAGGATACAGGGGCCACGACCCAGTACTTC. Its protein product is CASSQDTGATTQYF. This chain joins TRBV4-1 and TRBJ2-5; 7 nucleotides agree with TRBD1. Germline CDR1 reads MGHRA; CDR2 reads YSYEKL. The CDR3 sequence is 14 residues long. V was pared by 3 bases and J by 7 bases, with 8 bases of the junction left unmatched.

This chain joins TRBV27 and TRBJ1-2, with D unclear. The CDR3 contains 16 residues. Germline values: CDR1 MNHEY, CDR2 SMNVEV (reference sequence). V lost 0 bases and J 8 bases, leaving 19 bases between the germline ends. The CDR3 spells CASSLSAVSASGGYTF. As DNA, the CDR3 is TGTGCCAGCAGTTTATCCGCGGTATCTGCATCCGGAGGCTACACCTTC.

The genes are TRBV5-4 and TRBJ2-7, with 8 bases fitting TRBD2. Germline trimming cut 3 bases from V and 2 bases from J; bases unmatched to any gene: 16. Germline assignment: CDR1 SGHNT and CDR2 YYREEE (reference sequence). The CDR3 totals 18 residues. As DNA, the CDR3 is TGTGCCAGCAGCTCGGAGGGTTACAGCGGGAGTTCCCCCTACGAGCAGTACTTC. Protein: CASSSEGYSGSSPYEQYF.

This chain joins TRBV19 and TRBJ2-3; a possible D gene is TRBD1 (6 bases). The germline V gene encodes CDR1 LNHDA and CDR2 SQIVND (reference sequence). Trimming stripped 5 bases from V and 2 bases from J, with 11 bases between. The CDR3 loop spans 14 amino acids. The CDR3 spells CASSHVGATDTQYF. The DNA for the CDR3 is TGTGCCAGTAGTCACGTGGGGGCCACAGATACGCAGTATTTT.